These 16 T cell receptor beta chains were all obtained from the same sample, sequenced in a study of T cell responses to AZD1222 COVID-19 vaccine. Sequencing used immunoSEQ multiplex PCR; TCRdb keeps in-frame clones, though not all of them. The sample yields tens of thousands of clones, approximately 79% seen once. The specimen comprised peripheral blood, sampled on day 0 of MenACWY control vaccination. These TCRs come from an adult in good health.

The chain uses TRBV25-1 and TRBJ2-7; perhaps D is TRBD1 or TRBD2 (6 bases each). This CDR3 is 17 amino acids long. V was cut by 4 bases and J by 2 bases, with 21 bases left in between. Germline values: CDR1 MGHDK, CDR2 SYGVNS. The CDR3 sequence: CASSVSRGGRKTYEQYF. The CDR3 DNA reads as TGTGCCAGCAGTGTCTCACGTGGGGGGCGCAAGACCTACGAGCAGTACTTC.

This clone was observed a single time. The CDR3 here is CASSLGVGGTEAFF. The CDR3, as DNA: TGTGCCAGCAGCTTAGGGGTCGGGGGCACTGAAGCTTTCTTT. The V gene is TRBV7-9, the J gene TRBJ1-1; tentative D call: TRBD1 (5 bases). Trimming removed 1 base from V and 4 bases from J, with 10 bases in between. Germline assignment: CDR1 SEHNR and CDR2 FQNEAQ (reference sequence). This CDR3 comprises 14 residues.

The chain has TRBV5-1 and TRBJ2-1; TRBD2 matches at 12 bases. Germline V gene data show CDR1 as SGHRS and CDR2 as YFSETQ. The V gene end was trimmed by 4 bases and the J gene end by 5 bases; junction bases not matched to a gene: 4. The CDR3 is 15 amino acids. CDR3 loop: CASSETSGGNNEQFF. CDR3 sequence (DNA): TGCGCCAGCAGCGAGACTAGCGGGGGAAACAATGAGCAGTTCTTC. Full variable domain (missing parts from reference TRBV5-1 and TRBJ2-1): KAGVTQTPRYLIKTRGQQVTLSCSPISGHRSVSWYQQTPGQGLQFLFEYFSETQRNKGNFPGRFSGRQFSNSRSEMNVSTLELGDSALYLCASSETSGGNNEQFFGPGTRLTVL.

This sequence joins TRBV6-6 and TRBJ1-1; D unresolved. The germline V gene has CDR1 MNHNY and CDR2 SVGAGI (reference sequence). Trimming took off 6 bases at V and 1 base at J, with 9 bases between the two ends. This CDR3 contains 13 residues. CDR3 bases: TGTGCCAGCAGCCTCCACGCGAACACTGAAGCTTTCTTT. Translated, it gives CASSLHANTEAFF.

The chain is built from TRBV27 and TRBJ2-3; D gene uncertain. Germline CDR1 MNHEY, CDR2 SMNVEV (reference sequence). The CDR3 is 12 amino acids. V gave up 5 bases and J gave up 2 bases, with 5 bases separating them. CDR3 sequence (DNA): TGTGCCAGCAGTCCTCACACAGATACGCAGTATTTT. This translates into CASSPHTDTQYF.

This sequence joins TRBV10-2 and TRBJ2-1; D tentatively fits TRBD1 or TRBD2 (6 bases each). Per the germline V gene, CDR1 is WSHSY and CDR2 is SAAADI. The length of the CDR3 is 10 residues. Trimming left V 8 bases short and J 12 bases short, with 11 bases between. The CDR3, as DNA: TGCGCCAGCGGAGGGGGGTGGCAGTTCTTC. Translating gives CASGGGWQFF.

This clone was counted only a few times. This sequence joins TRBV7-9 and TRBJ2-5; tentatively, D is TRBD1 (6 bases). The V gene's germline CDR1 is SEHNR and CDR2 FQNEAQ (reference sequence). The CDR3 consists of 14 residues. V lost 4 bases to trimming and J lost 2 bases, with 11 bases between them. The CDR3 loop is CASSSRGDQETQYF. DNA for the CDR3: TGTGCCAGCAGCTCCAGGGGAGATCAAGAGACCCAGTACTTC.

The chain has TRBV7-9 and TRBJ2-5; possible D gene TRBD2, 7 bases. The V gene lost 2 bases and the J gene lost 5 bases, with 12 bases spanning the gap. Germline V gene sequence: CDR1 SEHNR, CDR2 FQNEAQ (reference sequence). This CDR3 spans 14 amino acids. CDR3 sequence: CASSLTGGQETQYF. CDR3 DNA: TGTGCCAGCAGCTTAACGGGGGGCCAGGAGACCCAGTACTTC. Full variable domain (remainder filled in from reference TRBV7-9 and TRBJ2-5): DTGVSQNPRHKITKRGQNVTFRCDPISEHNRLYWYRQTLGQGPEFLTYFQNEAQLEKSRLLSDRFSAERPKGSFSTLEIQRTEQGDSAMYLCASSLTGGQETQYFGPGTRLLVL.

The CDR3 protein is CATSRGGGTGQYF. For the CDR3, the DNA is TGTGCCACCAGCAGAGGCGGAGGCACCGGTCAGTACTTC. The chain joins TRBV15 to TRBJ2-4; possibly TRBD2 for D (5 bases). This CDR3 is built from 13 residues. The germline V gene encodes CDR1 LNHNV and CDR2 YYDKDF (reference sequence). V was clipped by 1 base and J by 12 bases, with 13 bases between them.

V and J are TRBV28 and TRBJ1-2; no firm D call. V gave up 5 bases and J gave up 3 bases, with 7 bases separating them. The CDR3 is made up of 12 amino acids. Germline-derived CDR1 and CDR2 are MDHEN and SYDVKM. CDR3 bases: TGTGCCAGCAGTCCCTCCTACTATGGCTACACCTTC. Protein: CASSPSYYGYTF.

The chain combines TRBV2 with TRBJ1-4, with D possibly matching TRBD1 (5 bases). There are 14 residues in the CDR3. CDR1 is SNHLY, CDR2 FYNNEI, per germline. The V gene lost 6 bases and the J gene lost 10 bases, with 18 bases spanning the gap. For the CDR3, the DNA is TGTGCCAGCAGCCCCGGGACCCTGGAAGGAAAACTGTTTTTT. It specifies CASSPGTLEGKLFF.

V usage is TRBV6-5 and J usage is TRBJ1-2; weak D call: TRBD1 (6 bases). The CDR3 contains 13 residues. The germline CDR1 and CDR2 sequences are MNHEY and SVGAGI. Deletions cut 5 bases from V and 8 bases from J, with 15 bases between. The CDR3 here is CASSRDTSSGYTF. The CDR3 bases are TGTGCCAGCAGTCGGGACACTTCCTCGGGCTACACCTTC.

The V call is TRBV5-1, the J call TRBJ1-1; D gene unclear. V was pared by 0 bases and J by 0 bases, with 9 bases between. Germline V lookup: CDR1 SGHRS, CDR2 YFSETQ. This CDR3 spans 15 amino acids. This CDR3 reads CASSLVVGMNTEAFF. In nucleotides, the CDR3 is TGCGCCAGCAGCTTGGTGGTGGGGATGAACACTGAAGCTTTCTTT.

The chain has TRBV5-4 and TRBJ2-1, with 9 positions matching TRBD2. The CDR3 sequence is 17 residues long. Losses at the gene ends were 4 bases for V and 3 bases for J; bases not matched to a gene: 11. Germline loops: CDR1 SGHNT, CDR2 YYREEE (reference sequence). This CDR3 is CASSTPVSGRVYNEQFF. CDR3 in DNA: TGTGCCAGCAGCACCCCGGTTAGCGGGAGAGTCTACAATGAGCAGTTCTTC.

The chain has TRBV18 and TRBJ2-7; the D is unclear. V was cut by 1 base and J by 6 bases, with 10 bases left in between. The CDR3 has 13 residues. CDR1 KGHSH and CDR2 LQKENI come from the germline V gene. CDR3 amino acids: CASSPHKGSEQYV. CDR3 nucleotides: TGTGCCAGCTCACCACATAAAGGGTCCGAGCAGTACGTC.

V usage is TRBV10-2 and J usage is TRBJ2-1; D not certain. Germline assignment: CDR1 WSHSY and CDR2 SAAADI. V lost 2 bases and J 7 bases, leaving 3 bases between the germline ends. The length of the CDR3 is 11 residues. CDR3 loop: CASSEGNEQFF. CDR3 in DNA: TGCGCCAGCAGTGAGGGGAATGAGCAGTTCTTC.